This record concerns one T cell receptor (beta chain) sequence. This entry comes from a study of blood T cell repertoires in COVID-19. Study-level background: Whether acute or convalescent, the COVID-19 samples came from the United States, Italy and Spain. The cDNA or gDNA used as material had been derived from T cells, B-cell-depleted T cells, or PBMCs.

Original data processing: For nucleated cells, counts were estimated from reference gene primer amplification. Sequencing used immunoSEQ multiplex PCR; TCRdb keeps in-frame clones, though not all of them. That table gives V, J and clone size, and the DNA gave D and trimming. The repertoire holds about 530,000 clones, 70% to 90% seen once, with 7.8% in the top ten. Germline V gives CDR1 SNHLY, CDR2 FYNNEI. V was pared by 4 bases and J by 2 bases, with 8 bases between. The CDR3 consists of 14 residues. Seattle enrolled patients during active infection and tracked them longitudinally. The TCR was taken from a woman aged 50 to 60 with COVID-19, enrolled during active disease. This chain uses TRBV2 with TRBJ2-2; D gene unclear. The sequenced material came from peripheral blood. As DNA, the CDR3 is TGTGCCAGCAGTGCGAGCTCTAACACCGGGGAGCTGTTTTTT. It yields the protein CASSASSNTGELFF.